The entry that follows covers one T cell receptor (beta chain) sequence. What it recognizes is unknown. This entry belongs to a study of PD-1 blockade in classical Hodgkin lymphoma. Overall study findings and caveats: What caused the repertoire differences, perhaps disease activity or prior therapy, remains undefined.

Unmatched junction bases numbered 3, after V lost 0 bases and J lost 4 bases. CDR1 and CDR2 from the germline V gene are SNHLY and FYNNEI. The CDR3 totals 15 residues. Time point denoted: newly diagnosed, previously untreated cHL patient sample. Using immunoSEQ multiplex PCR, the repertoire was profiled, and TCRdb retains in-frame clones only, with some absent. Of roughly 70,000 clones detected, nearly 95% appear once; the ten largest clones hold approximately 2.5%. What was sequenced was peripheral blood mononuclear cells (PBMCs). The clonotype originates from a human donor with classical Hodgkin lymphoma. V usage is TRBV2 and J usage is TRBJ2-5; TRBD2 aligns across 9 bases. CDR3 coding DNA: TGTGCCAGCAGTGAAGCAAGCGGGGGGAGAGAGACCCAGTACTTC. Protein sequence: CASSEASGGRETQYF.